This TCR beta chain comes out of a study of blood T cell repertoires in COVID-19. Assay: immunoSEQ multiplex PCR; the TCRdb copy retains only in-frame clones and omits some. The profile covers about 260,000 clones, with approximately 80% appearing a single time and roughly 8.6% taken by the ten largest. The ends lost 7 bases at V and 3 bases at J; junction bases unmatched: 7. Germline CDR1 is SQVTM and CDR2 is ANQGSEA. The CDR3 is 14 amino acids. The sequenced sample was peripheral blood. This receptor was obtained from a human donor in a cohort sampled during active COVID-19. The gene calls are TRBV29-1 and TRBJ1-3, with 9 bases aligning to TRBD1. CDR3 loop: CSAVQGAVGNTIYF. CDR3 DNA: TGCAGCGCGGTACAGGGGGCAGTTGGAAACACCATATATTTT.